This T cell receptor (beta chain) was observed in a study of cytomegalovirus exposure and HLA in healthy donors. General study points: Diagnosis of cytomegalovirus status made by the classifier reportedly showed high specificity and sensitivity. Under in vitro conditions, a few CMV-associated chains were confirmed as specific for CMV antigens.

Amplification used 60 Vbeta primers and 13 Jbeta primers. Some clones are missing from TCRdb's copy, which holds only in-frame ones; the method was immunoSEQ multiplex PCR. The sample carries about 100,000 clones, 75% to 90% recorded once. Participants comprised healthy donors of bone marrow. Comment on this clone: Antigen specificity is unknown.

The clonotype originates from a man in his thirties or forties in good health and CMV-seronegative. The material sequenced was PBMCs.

In DNA, the CDR3 is TGTGCCAGCAGCGCGAGACAGGGGGCTTTGGAAAAACTGTTTTTT. Translating gives CASSARQGALEKLFF. The chain uses TRBV7-9 and TRBJ1-4; 10 bases match TRBD1. The CDR3 has 15 residues. Germline trimming cut 5 bases from V and 8 bases from J; bases unmatched to any gene: 8. Germline values: CDR1 SEHNR, CDR2 FQNEAQ (reference sequence).